A single T cell receptor (beta chain) is shown here with its context. Its target is unknown. The entry originates in a study of T cell repertoires in cytomegalovirus infection. Study-level background: From public TCR beta signatures came an indication of both CMV infection and matching HLA type.

TCRdb re-derived calls from the reads in MiXCR, one entry per CDR3 protein. The sample consists of 400,000 or so distinct CDR3 sequences, approximately 31% of them appearing once. Regarding the study as a whole: The study found HLA-C-restricted CMV-specific TCR beta clonotypes dominating the ex vivo response. The study identified carriers of CMV plus the relevant HLA from cumulative public TCR beta family frequency.

Sequenced: PBMCs. The TCR sequence derives from a human donor in good health (CMV status not recorded). Some clones in this sample may be carry-over from other donors' samples.

The CDR3: CASSSRPLTSGGTYEQYF. CDR3 DNA: TGTGCCAGCAGCTCAAGACCCCTAACTAGCGGGGGAACCTACGAGCAGTACTTC. The chain uses TRBV7-8 and TRBJ2-7, with TRBD2 matching 11 bases. The CDR3 runs to 18 residues. V lost 4 bases to trimming and J lost 2 bases; unmatched junction nucleotides: 13. Germline V CDR1 and CDR2: SGHVS, FQNEAQ.